These 14 T cell receptor beta chains were sequenced from one sample in a study of blood T cell repertoires in COVID-19. Here immunoSEQ multiplex PCR was the method, and the copy in TCRdb shows in-frame clones only, minus some. The data show about 270,000 clones, with around nine tenths seen just once and around a tenth held by the top ten. Source material: peripheral blood. The receptors shown here come from a man aged 40-49 years who had recovered from COVID-19.

DNA for the CDR3: TGTGCCAGCAGCGACAGCCCTAGCGGGAGCTCCTACGAGCAGTACTTC. Protein: CASSDSPSGSSYEQYF. The chain uses TRBV9 and TRBJ2-7, with 10 positions matching TRBD2. Germline-derived CDR1 and CDR2 are SGDLS and YYNGEE. Trimming took 3 bases from V and 0 from J; bases not matched to a gene: 6. CDR3 length: 16 residues. Drawing the rest from reference TRBV9 and TRBJ2-7, the complete variable domain is DSGVTQTPKHLITATGQRVTLRCSPRSGDLSVYWYQQSLDQGLQFLIQYYNGEERAKGNILERFSAQQFPDLHSELNLSSLELGDSALYFCASSDSPSGSSYEQYFGPGTRLTVT.

This clone was seen only once. The chain joins TRBV12-5 to TRBJ2-1, with D perhaps TRBD2 (5 bases). This CDR3 is 12 amino acids long. Germline CDR1 LGHNT, CDR2 FRNRAP. V gave up 4 bases and J gave up 15 bases, with 16 bases separating them. The CDR3 protein is CASGSLSLGLFF. The DNA of the CDR3 is TGTGCTAGTGGTTCCCTCAGTCTCGGACTGTTCTTC.

This chain connects TRBV5-1 to TRBJ2-7; 9 bases are shared with TRBD1. CDR1 and CDR2 (germline): SGHRS, YFSETQ. V lost 4 bases to trimming and J lost 4 bases; unmatched junction nucleotides: 6. The CDR3 extends over 14 amino acids. CDR3 coding DNA: TGCGCCAGCAGCGGCGGGACAGGGAGTTACGAGCAGTACTTC. Protein sequence: CASSGGTGSYEQYF.

The chain uses TRBV7-9 and TRBJ1-1, with 11 bases fitting TRBD1. The CDR3 covers 14 residues. The germline CDR1 and CDR2 sequences are SEHNR and FQNEAQ (reference sequence). V lost 4 bases, J lost 6 bases, and 4 bases stayed unmatched. The CDR3 DNA reads as TGTGCCAGCAGCTCCTGGACAGGGGGCCCTGAAGCTTTCTTT. Translating gives CASSSWTGGPEAFF. The full variable domain, in which reference TRBV7-9 and TRBJ1-1 provide the parts outside the CDR3, is DTGVSQNPRHKITKRGQNVTFRCDPISEHNRLYWYRQTLGQGPEFLTYFQNEAQLEKSRLLSDRFSAERPKGSFSTLEIQRTEQGDSAMYLCASSSWTGGPEAFFGQGTRLTVV.

The chain links TRBV23-1 to TRBJ2-7; a possible D gene is TRBD1 (5 bases). TRBV23-1 is placed among ORFs of uncertain function. V was shortened by 0 bases and J by 3 bases, with 15 bases between the two germline ends. The CDR3 extends over 16 amino acids. CDR3 DNA: TGCGCCAGCAGTCAATCTTTGACAGACCAGCGCTACGAGCAGTACTTC. The encoded protein is CASSQSLTDQRYEQYF.

V gene TRBV10-3 combines with J gene TRBJ2-7; D may be TRBD1 (6 bases). V lost 5 bases to trimming and J lost 5 bases, with 22 bases between them. Looked up from germline, CDR1 is ENHRY and CDR2 is SYGVKD. CDR3 length equals 16 residues. This CDR3 reads CAISPTTGLPFNEQYF. CDR3 nucleotides: TGTGCCATCAGTCCAACTACAGGGCTGCCTTTTAACGAGCAGTACTTC.

The chain is built from TRBV5-4 and TRBJ2-7, with TRBD1 matching over 8 bases. Germline V gene sequence: CDR1 SGHNT, CDR2 YYREEE (reference sequence). V lost 9 bases to trimming and J lost 7 bases; unmatched junction nucleotides: 6. This CDR3 contains 11 residues. The CDR3 DNA reads as TGTGCCACGACAGGGGCGGGGGAGCAGTACTTC. Its translation is CATTGAGEQYF.

This sequence joins TRBV9 and TRBJ1-6; D might be TRBD1 (5 bases). The CDR3 loop spans 17 amino acids. Germline loops: CDR1 SGDLS, CDR2 YYNGEE. V lost 4 bases, J lost 3 bases, and 17 bases lay in between. The CDR3 region is CASSPDGGTGYNSPLHF. The CDR3 nucleotides are TGTGCCAGCAGCCCTGACGGCGGGACGGGCTATAATTCACCCCTCCACTTT.

V and J are TRBV10-3 and TRBJ2-1, with 10 bases identical to TRBD2. This CDR3 spans 17 amino acids. Trimming at V came to 2 bases and at J to 6 bases, leaving 10 bases not matched to a gene. CDR1 ENHRY and CDR2 SYGVKD come from the germline V gene. The CDR3 reads CAISEGAGGPLLNEQFF. DNA for the CDR3: TGTGCCATCAGTGAGGGAGCGGGAGGGCCCCTCCTCAATGAGCAGTTCTTC.

The chain combines TRBV2 with TRBJ2-1; the D gene is possibly TRBD2 (6 bases). Trimming took off 7 bases at V and 0 bases at J, with 13 bases between the two ends. The length of the CDR3 is 15 residues. Looked up from germline, CDR1 is SNHLY and CDR2 is FYNNEI. CDR3 nucleotides: TGTGCCAGCAATTGGGACTCTGGCTCCTACAATGAGCAGTTCTTC. Translation gives CASNWDSGSYNEQFF.

CDR3 sequence: CASSQSVGTGGESTQYF. DNA for the CDR3: TGCGCCAGCAGTCAATCGGTGGGGACAGGGGGCGAATCAACGCAGTATTTT. V is TRBV23-1 and J is TRBJ2-3; the match to TRBD1 covers 12 bases. TRBV23-1 is an open reading frame, and its role is uncertain. The CDR3 length is 17 residues. Trimming cost V 0 bases and J 9 bases; bases outside gene matches: 10.

V usage is TRBV11-2 and J usage is TRBJ2-3; TRBD2 matches at 10 bases. The CDR3 is 16 residues long. The J segment lost 5 bases and the V segment lost 5 bases, leaving 10 bases of the junction unmatched. Germline V lookup: CDR1 SGHAT, CDR2 FQNNGV. In DNA form, the CDR3 reads TGTGCCAGCAGCACGCTCCCTAGCGGGGGAGGAGATACGCAGTATTTT. Protein product: CASSTLPSGGGDTQYF.

This clone was found once. CDR3 sequence (DNA): TGTGCCACCAGCAGAGCCAGGGGAGCCGGGGAGCTGTTTTTT. Protein product: CATSRARGAGELFF. This chain links TRBV15 with TRBJ2-2; D perhaps matches TRBD1 (6 bases). V lost 1 base to trimming and J lost 6 bases, with 9 bases between them. This CDR3 comprises 14 residues. CDR1 and CDR2 from the germline V gene are LNHNV and YYDKDF (reference sequence).

V usage is TRBV5-4 and J usage is TRBJ2-1, with a weak D call TRBD2 (6 bases). The germline V and J ends were trimmed by 0 bases and 9 bases, with 7 bases remaining between them. The CDR3 covers 12 residues. Germline-derived CDR1 and CDR2 are SGHNT and YYREEE (reference sequence). This CDR3 is CASSLAGVEQFF. DNA of the CDR3: TGTGCCAGCAGCTTGGCGGGAGTTGAGCAGTTCTTC.